The sequence of this TCR beta chain was determined in a study of T cells in Graves' hyperthyroidism and ophthalmopathy. RNA transcripts provided the source from which TCR beta CDR3 regions were amplified. The HTBI primer set was used in a first-round RT-PCR of the TCR CDR3. Each CDR3 protein is one row after TCRdb ran MiXCR on the multiplex PCR reads. This sample has around 430,000 distinct CDR3 sequences; more than 13% occur once, and the top ten carry 32%. In its sample, this clonotype was seen a few times. Its specificity is unknown. Overall study results and limits: Blood also contained most expanded thyroid clonotypes above 0.001.

V gave up 3 bases and J gave up 6 bases, with 12 bases separating them. The CDR3 runs to 14 residues. Germline values: CDR1 WNHNN, CDR2 SYGVQD (reference sequence). The sequencing sample was made of blood. This TCR was sampled from a woman aged 30 to 39 with Graves' hyperthyroidism. This chain connects TRBV10-1 to TRBJ2-1; tentatively, D is TRBD2 (5 bases). The CDR3 loop reads CASSDTGRGNEQFF. The CDR3 region has the DNA TGCGCCAGCAGTGACACTGGACGGGGCAATGAGCAGTTCTTC.